This TCR beta chain is from a study of T cells in Graves' hyperthyroidism and ophthalmopathy. Study-wide background: Once the initial diagnosis was made, peripheral blood was obtained before any treatment. Study observations and caveats: Before onset, ophthalmopathy was predicted by the model a median roughly 6.4 months earlier.

Amplified regions were TCR beta CDR3 sequences from RNA transcripts. Primed by the HTBI set, a first-round RT-PCR was run on the TCR CDR3. TCRdb reprocessed the multiplex PCR reads via MiXCR and lists one record per CDR3 protein. The sample holds more than 650,000 distinct CDR3 sequences, 12% to 15% seen once. Worth noting for this clonotype: Its target is not known.

The CDR3 is 14 amino acids. Germline-derived CDR1 and CDR2 are LNHDA and SQIVND (reference sequence). Trimming cost V 6 bases and J 4 bases; bases outside gene matches: 8. Those with hyperthyroidism were 18 to 65 years old, newly diagnosed, and ill for under 2 months. Diagnoses rested on clinical symptoms, serum thyroxine and TRAb, thyroid ultrasound and orbital computed tomography. Sequencing was performed on blood. The chain uses TRBV19 and TRBJ1-1, with 7 bases fitting TRBD1. The TCR comes from a woman aged 18-29 years with Graves' hyperthyroidism. CDR3 loop: CASSETGRGTEAFF. As DNA, the CDR3 is TGTGCCAGTAGCGAGACAGGGAGGGGCACTGAAGCTTTCTTT.